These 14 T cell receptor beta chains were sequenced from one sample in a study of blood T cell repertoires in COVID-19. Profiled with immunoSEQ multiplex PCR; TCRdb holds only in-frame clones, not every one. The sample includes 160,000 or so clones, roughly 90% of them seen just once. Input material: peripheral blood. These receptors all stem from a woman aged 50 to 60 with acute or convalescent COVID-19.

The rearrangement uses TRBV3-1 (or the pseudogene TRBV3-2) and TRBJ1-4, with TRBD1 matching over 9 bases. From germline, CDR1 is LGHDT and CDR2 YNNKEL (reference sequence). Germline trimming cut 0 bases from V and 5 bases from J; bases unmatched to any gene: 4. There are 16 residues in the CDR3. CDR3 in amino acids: CASSQDSGQGNEKLFF. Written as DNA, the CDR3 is TGTGCCAGCAGCCAAGACTCGGGACAGGGAAATGAAAAACTGTTTTTT.

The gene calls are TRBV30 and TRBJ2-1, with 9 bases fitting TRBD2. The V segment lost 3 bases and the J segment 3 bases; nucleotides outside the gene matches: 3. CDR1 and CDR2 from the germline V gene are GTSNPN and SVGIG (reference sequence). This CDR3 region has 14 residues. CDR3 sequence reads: CAWSRLAVYNEQFF. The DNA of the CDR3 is TGTGCCTGGAGCCGACTAGCGGTCTACAATGAGCAGTTCTTC.

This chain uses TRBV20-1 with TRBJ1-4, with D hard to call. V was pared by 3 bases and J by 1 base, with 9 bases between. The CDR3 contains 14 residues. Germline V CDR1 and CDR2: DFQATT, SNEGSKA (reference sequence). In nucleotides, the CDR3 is TGCAGTGCTAGTGACCGGGGAACTAATGAAAAACTGTTTTTT. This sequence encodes CSASDRGTNEKLFF.

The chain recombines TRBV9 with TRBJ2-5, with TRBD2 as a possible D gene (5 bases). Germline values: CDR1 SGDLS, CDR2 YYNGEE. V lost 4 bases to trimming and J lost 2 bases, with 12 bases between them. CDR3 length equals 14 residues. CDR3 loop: CASSSRAAQETQYF. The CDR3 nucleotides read TGTGCCAGCAGCTCGAGGGCAGCGCAAGAGACCCAGTACTTC.

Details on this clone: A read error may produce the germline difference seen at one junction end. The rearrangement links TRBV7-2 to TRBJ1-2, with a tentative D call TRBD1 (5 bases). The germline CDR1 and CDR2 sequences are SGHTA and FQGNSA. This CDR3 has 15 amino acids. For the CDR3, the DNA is TGTGCCAACAGCTCCCCCGGGGGGGTTCTTTATGGCTACACCTTC. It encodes CANSSPGGVLYGYTF.

CDR3 region: CASSVQFYGYTF. The CDR3 DNA is TGTGCCAGCAGCGTACAGTTCTATGGCTACACCTTC. The V call is TRBV9, the J call TRBJ1-2; no definite D call. V dropped 1 base and J dropped 4 bases, with 5 bases sitting between them. This CDR3 has 12 amino acids. The germline V gene has CDR1 SGDLS and CDR2 YYNGEE.

CDR3 protein: CASSLGAGNSYNEQFF. The CDR3 bases are TGCGCCAGCAGCTTGGGGGCGGGAAACTCCTACAATGAGCAGTTCTTC. This chain links TRBV5-1 with TRBJ2-1; D perhaps matches TRBD2 (6 bases). In germline, CDR1 is SGHRS, CDR2 YFSETQ. The V and J ends lost 0 bases and 0 bases respectively, with 10 bases between them. The CDR3 totals 16 residues.

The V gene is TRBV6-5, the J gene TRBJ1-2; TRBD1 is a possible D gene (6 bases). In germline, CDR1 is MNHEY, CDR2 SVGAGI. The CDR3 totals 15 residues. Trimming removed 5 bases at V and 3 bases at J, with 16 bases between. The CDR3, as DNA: TGTGCCAGCAGTACCGGGACAAGAAATCACTATGGCTACACCTTC. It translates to CASSTGTRNHYGYTF.

For the CDR3, the DNA is TGTGCCAGTAGACCCCGGACAGAATCTGATGGCTACACCTTC. Translating gives CASRPRTESDGYTF. This rearrangement joins TRBV19 to TRBJ1-2, with D possibly TRBD1 on 6 matching bases. The CDR3 runs 14 residues. With 6 bases removed from V and 6 bases from J, the gap between germline ends came to 17 bases. Germline-derived CDR1 and CDR2 are LNHDA and SQIVND (reference sequence).

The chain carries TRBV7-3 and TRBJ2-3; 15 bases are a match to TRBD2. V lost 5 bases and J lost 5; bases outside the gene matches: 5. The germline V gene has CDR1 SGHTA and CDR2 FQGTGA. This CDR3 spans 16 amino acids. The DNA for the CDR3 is TGTGCCAGCAGCCGGACTAGCGGGGGGGCTGGAGATACGCAGTATTTT. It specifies CASSRTSGGAGDTQYF.

This CDR3 is CASSYTSGRRTDTQYF. In nucleotides, the CDR3 is TGTGCCAGCAGTTACACTAGCGGGAGACGCACAGATACGCAGTATTTT. V and J are TRBV6-5 and TRBJ2-3, with 11 bases that match TRBD2. CDR1 MNHEY and CDR2 SVGAGI come from the germline V gene. J gave up 1 base and V 2 bases, and 2 bases lay outside the gene matches. The CDR3 is 16 amino acids.

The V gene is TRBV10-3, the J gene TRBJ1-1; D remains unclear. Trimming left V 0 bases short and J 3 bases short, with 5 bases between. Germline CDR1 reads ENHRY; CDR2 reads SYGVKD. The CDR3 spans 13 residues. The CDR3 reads CAISESAYTEAFF. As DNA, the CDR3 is TGTGCCATCAGTGAGTCAGCTTACACTGAAGCTTTCTTT.

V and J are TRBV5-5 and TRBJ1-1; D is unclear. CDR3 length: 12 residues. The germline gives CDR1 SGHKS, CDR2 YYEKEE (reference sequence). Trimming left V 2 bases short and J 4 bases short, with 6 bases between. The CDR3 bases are TGTGCCAGCAGCTTATATTCCACTGAAGCTTTCTTT. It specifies CASSLYSTEAFF.

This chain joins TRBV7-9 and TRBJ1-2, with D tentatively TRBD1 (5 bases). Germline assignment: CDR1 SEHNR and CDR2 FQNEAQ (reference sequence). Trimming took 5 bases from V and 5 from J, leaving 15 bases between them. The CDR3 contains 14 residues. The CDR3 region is CASSPTGGEYGYTF. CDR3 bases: TGTGCCAGCAGCCCAACTGGGGGGGAGTATGGCTACACCTTC.